A single sample is the source of the 22 T cell receptor beta chains below, sequenced in a study of blood T cell repertoires in COVID-19. The protocol was immunoSEQ multiplex PCR, while the TCRdb copy is restricted to in-frame clones and leaves out a portion. The table shows approximately 200,000 clones, with 65% to 85% occurring only once. Sequenced material: peripheral blood. The receptor source for this set is a woman aged 25 to 39 who had recovered from COVID-19.

The V and J genes are TRBV9 and TRBJ2-2, with TRBD2 identical over 10 bases. Germline trimming cut 4 bases from V and 1 base from J; bases unmatched to any gene: 4. The germline CDR1 and CDR2 sequences are SGDLS and YYNGEE. This CDR3 contains 16 residues. The CDR3 region has the DNA TGTGCCAGCAGCCCCAGGACTAGCGGGAACACCGGGGAGCTGTTTTTT. The encoded protein is CASSPRTSGNTGELFF.

This clone showed up just once. The J gene is TRBJ2-2, the V gene TRBV29-1; a possible D gene is TRBD2 (6 bases). CDR1 and CDR2 from the germline V gene are SQVTM and ANQGSEA. V lost 4 bases and J lost 5, with 14 bases in between. CDR3 length equals 14 residues. The CDR3 loop reads CSVVLEGRTGELFF. CDR3 bases: TGCAGCGTTGTCCTGGAGGGAAGGACCGGGGAGCTGTTTTTT.

V and J are TRBV6-5 and TRBJ1-4; weak D call: TRBD1 (6 bases). This CDR3 is built from 14 residues. Trimming cost V 5 bases and J 8 bases, with 15 bases left between them. Germline V gene lookup returns CDR1 MNHEY and CDR2 SVGAGI. The CDR3 is CASSPGQAGEKLFF. CDR3 sequence (DNA): TGTGCCAGCAGTCCGGGACAAGCCGGAGAAAAACTGTTTTTT.

This rearrangement joins TRBV7-2 to TRBJ1-5; possible D gene TRBD1, 6 bases. Germline assignment: CDR1 SGHTA and CDR2 FQGNSA. Trimming shortened V by 4 bases and J by 2 bases, and 12 bases separated the two germline ends. This CDR3 has 15 residues. CDR3: CASSSWGGGNQPQHF. CDR3 coding DNA: TGTGCCAGCAGCTCCTGGGGGGGCGGCAATCAGCCCCAGCATTTT.

This chain uses TRBV29-1 with TRBJ2-2, with 13 bases that match TRBD2. Germline V CDR1 and CDR2: SQVTM, ANQGSEA. The CDR3 consists of 15 residues. Trimming took 7 bases from V and 3 from J; bases not matched to a gene: 5. CDR3 protein: CSGTSGSGDTGELFF. The CDR3 bases are TGCAGCGGGACTAGCGGGAGCGGCGACACCGGGGAGCTGTTTTTT.

The CDR3 reads CASSLLLAGADTQYF. CDR3 bases: TGTGCCAGCAGCCTACTACTAGCGGGAGCAGATACGCAGTATTTT. The chain combines TRBV7-6 with TRBJ2-3; TRBD2 matches 11 bases. Germline loops: CDR1 SGHVS, CDR2 FNYEAQ. The CDR3 is 15 amino acids. Unmatched junction bases numbered 5, after V lost 5 bases and J lost 4 bases. Filled out from reference TRBV7-6 and TRBJ2-3, the complete variable domain reads GAGVSQSPRYKVTKRGQDVALRCDPISGHVSLYWYRQALGQGPEFLTYFNYEAQQDKSGLPNDRFSAERPEGSISTLTIQRTEQRDSAMYRCASSLLLAGADTQYFGPGTRLTVL.

This chain joins TRBV5-1 and TRBJ2-1; D remains ambiguous. The CDR3 has 12 residues. Looked up from germline, CDR1 is SGHRS and CDR2 is YFSETQ. Trimming shortened V by 3 bases and J by 5 bases, and 6 bases separated the two germline ends. Here the CDR3 reads CASSSTHNEQFF. DNA of the CDR3: TGCGCCAGCAGCTCTACGCACAATGAGCAGTTCTTC.

J is TRBJ2-7 and V is TRBV18; 13 bases line up with TRBD2. The germline gives CDR1 KGHSH, CDR2 LQKENI. This CDR3 contains 16 residues. V trimming: 2 bases; J trimming: 3 bases; junction bases outside the gene matches: 4. This chain's CDR3 is CASSPATSGRHYEQYF. CDR3 nucleotide sequence: TGTGCCAGCTCACCAGCGACTAGCGGGAGGCACTACGAGCAGTACTTC.

For the CDR3, the DNA is TGTGCCAGCAGTACTTTCGGGGGGGCCGAGGAGACCCAGTACTTC. Its protein product is CASSTFGGAEETQYF. V is TRBV6-5 and J is TRBJ2-5; TRBD2 aligns across 8 bases. The CDR3 runs to 15 residues. Unmatched junction bases numbered 10, after V lost 5 bases and J lost 5 bases. Germline V gene lookup returns CDR1 MNHEY and CDR2 SVGAGI.

A word on this clone: One end of the junction does not line up with germline, which may come from a read error. The chain is built from TRBV3-1 (or the pseudogene TRBV3-2) and TRBJ2-5, with TRBD2 as a possible D gene (5 bases). The CDR3 sequence is 12 residues long. Germline lookup yields CDR1 LGHDT and CDR2 YNNKEL (reference sequence). Here the CDR3 reads CASRADQESQYF. Here the CDR3 DNA reads TGTGCCAGTAGAGCGGACCAAGAGAGCCAGTACTTC.

The CDR3 nucleotides are TGTGCCAGCATGGGACAGGGCGTTGAAGCTTTCTTT. As protein: CASMGQGVEAFF. The rearrangement links TRBV2 to TRBJ1-1; 9 bases are a match to TRBD1. V was pared by 7 bases and J by 7 bases, with 4 bases of the junction left unmatched. CDR3 length equals 12 residues. Germline CDR1 is SNHLY and CDR2 is FYNNEI.

The chain uses TRBV10-3 and TRBJ1-1, with a weak D call TRBD1 (5 bases). The V gene lost 6 bases and the J gene lost 8 bases, with 13 bases spanning the gap. CDR1 is ENHRY, CDR2 SYGVKD, per germline. The CDR3 has 12 residues. The CDR3 reads CAIRKPPGEAFF. CDR3 in DNA: TGTGCCATCAGAAAACCTCCAGGGGAAGCTTTCTTT.

This rearrangement joins TRBV30 to TRBJ2-1; 7 bases map to TRBD2. The CDR3 consists of 13 residues. The V segment lost 5 bases and the J segment 3 bases; nucleotides outside the gene matches: 4. Germline-derived CDR1 and CDR2 are GTSNPN and SVGIG (reference sequence). CDR3 loop: CAWGEGGYNEQFF. CDR3 bases: TGTGCCTGGGGGGAGGGAGGCTACAATGAGCAGTTCTTC. The entire variable domain, with the rest obtained from reference TRBV30 and TRBJ2-1, is as follows: SQTIHQWPATLVQPVGSPLSLECTVEGTSNPNLYWYRQAAGRGLQLLFYSVGIGQISSEVPQNLSASRPQDRQFILSSKKLLLSDSGFYLCAWGEGGYNEQFFGPGTRLTVL.

The genes are TRBV5-1 and TRBJ2-6; possible D gene TRBD1, 5 bases. The CDR3 extends over 15 amino acids. CDR1 SGHRS and CDR2 YFSETQ come from the germline V gene. V lost 0 bases to trimming and J lost 2 bases, with 6 bases between them. The CDR3 region has the DNA TGCGCCAGCAGCTTGGGGGGCCCTGGGGCCAACGTCCTGACTTTC. Translated: CASSLGGPGANVLTF. The full variable domain, with the rest looked up from reference TRBV5-1 and TRBJ2-6, is KAGVTQTPRYLIKTRGQQVTLSCSPISGHRSVSWYQQTPGQGLQFLFEYFSETQRNKGNFPGRFSGRQFSNSRSEMNVSTLELGDSALYLCASSLGGPGANVLTFGAGSRLTVL.

The V gene is TRBV24-1, the J gene TRBJ1-2; 9 nucleotides align to TRBD1. The CDR3 covers 15 residues. The V gene's germline CDR1 is KGHDR and CDR2 SFDVKD. V lost 4 bases to trimming and J lost 7 bases; unmatched junction nucleotides: 9. CDR3 protein: CATSDPVQGASGYTF. The CDR3, as DNA: TGTGCCACCAGTGACCCCGTACAGGGGGCTTCTGGCTACACCTTC.

The V and J genes are TRBV6-5 and TRBJ2-3, with 7 bases aligning to TRBD1. The CDR3 runs 14 residues. The junction had 6 bases not matched to a gene; V was cut back by 6 bases and J by 3 bases. Per germline, CDR1 MNHEY and CDR2 SVGAGI. CDR3 residues: CASSRQGDTDTQYF. The CDR3 DNA sequence: TGTGCCAGCAGCCGACAGGGAGATACAGATACGCAGTATTTT.

Concerning this clone itself: The same CDR3 is also encoded by other DNA sequences in this sample. The chain combines TRBV30 with TRBJ1-5; the D is unclear. The CDR3 is 13 amino acids. Germline values: CDR1 GTSNPN, CDR2 SVGIG (reference sequence). Trimming removed 2 bases at V and 0 bases at J, with 5 bases between. The CDR3 sequence is CAWSSDSNQPQHF. CDR3 DNA sequence: TGTGCCTGGAGTTCAGATAGCAATCAGCCCCAGCATTTT.

The rearrangement uses TRBV5-1 and TRBJ2-7, with 11 bases aligning to TRBD2. CDR1 and CDR2 from the germline V gene are SGHRS and YFSETQ. Trimming took 4 bases from V and 1 from J; bases not matched to a gene: 7. The CDR3 length is 16 residues. This CDR3 is CASSVTSGSGSYEQYF. For the CDR3, the DNA is TGCGCCAGCAGCGTTACTAGCGGGAGCGGGTCCTACGAGCAGTACTTC. The full variable domain, completed using reference TRBV5-1 and TRBJ2-7, is KAGVTQTPRYLIKTRGQQVTLSCSPISGHRSVSWYQQTPGQGLQFLFEYFSETQRNKGNFPGRFSGRQFSNSRSEMNVSTLELGDSALYLCASSVTSGSGSYEQYFGPGTRLTVT.

The DNA of the CDR3 is TGTGCCAGCAGTCTAAGACAGGGGCACTACAATGAGCAGTTCTTC. It yields the protein CASSLRQGHYNEQFF. The chain combines TRBV28 with TRBJ2-1; 8 bases are a match to TRBD1. The CDR3 sequence is 15 residues long. Germline trimming cut 5 bases from V and 3 bases from J; bases unmatched to any gene: 6. Germline assignment: CDR1 MDHEN and CDR2 SYDVKM. Supplemented by reference TRBV28 and TRBJ2-1, the full variable domain reads DVKVTQSSRYLVKRTGEKVFLECVQDMDHENMFWYRQDPGLGLRLIYFSYDVKMKEKGDIPEGYSVSREKKERFSLILESASTNQTSMYLCASSLRQGHYNEQFFGPGTRLTVL.

This rearrangement joins TRBV25-1 to TRBJ2-7, with 15 bases aligning to TRBD2. This CDR3 is 16 amino acids long. The V gene end was trimmed by 2 bases and the J gene end by 3 bases; junction bases not matched to a gene: 2. Germline assignment: CDR1 MGHDK and CDR2 SYGVNS. CDR3 sequence: CASSEPGLAGGYEQYF. The CDR3 coding sequence is TGTGCCAGCAGTGAACCGGGACTAGCGGGGGGCTACGAGCAGTACTTC.

J is TRBJ2-7 and V is TRBV5-4; maybe TRBD2 (5 bases). V was trimmed by 1 base and J by 6 bases, leaving 8 bases between them. The CDR3 has 12 amino acids. Germline V CDR1 and CDR2: SGHNT, YYREEE (reference sequence). CDR3 coding DNA: TGTGCCAGCAGCTTGCAGCGGCGCGAGCAGTACTTC. It codes for CASSLQRREQYF.

The gene calls are TRBV19 and TRBJ2-6; possible D gene TRBD2, 6 bases. CDR1 is LNHDA, CDR2 SQIVND, per germline (reference sequence). The V gene lost 5 bases and the J gene lost 0 bases, with 11 bases spanning the gap. The CDR3 covers 16 residues. The CDR3 is CASSVAVVSGANVLTF. CDR3 coding DNA: TGTGCCAGTAGTGTAGCGGTCGTCTCTGGGGCCAACGTCCTGACTTTC.